These 9 T cell receptor beta chains came from one sample sequenced in a study of neoadjuvant nivolumab and ipilimumab in lung cancer. Using immunoSEQ multiplex PCR, the repertoire was profiled, and TCRdb retains in-frame clones only, with some absent. Of roughly 14,000 clones listed, about two thirds are singletons. Sequenced material: peripheral blood, taken after neoadjuvant nivolumab, alone or with ipilimumab, at or shortly before surgery. Source of these receptors: an adult with non-small cell lung cancer.

The J gene is TRBJ2-3, the V gene TRBV7-9; no clear D. V lost 4 bases and J 6 bases, leaving 5 bases between the germline ends. CDR1 and CDR2 (germline): SEHNR, FQNEAQ (reference sequence). This CDR3 has 11 residues. In DNA form, the CDR3 reads TGTGCCAGCAGCTCGATGGATACGCAGTATTTT. As protein: CASSSMDTQYF.

This clone was detected a few times. The J gene is TRBJ1-2, the V gene TRBV6-5; weak D call: TRBD1 (5 bases). With 8 bases removed from V and 5 bases from J, the gap between germline ends came to 21 bases. Germline-derived CDR1 and CDR2 are MNHEY and SVGAGI. The CDR3 length is 15 residues. CDR3 nucleotides: TGTGCCAGCGGCAAAGGGACCAAACTCGGGTATGGCTACACCTTC. This translates into CASGKGTKLGYGYTF.

A few counts support this clone. The V gene is TRBV5-5, the J gene TRBJ2-3; D may be TRBD1 or TRBD2 (6 bases each). CDR1 is SGHKS and CDR2 is YYEKEE in the germline V gene (reference sequence). V lost 4 bases, J lost 6 bases, and 15 bases lay in between. The CDR3 runs 14 residues. CDR3 sequence (DNA): TGTGCCAGCAGCAATCGGAGGGGGGATGATACGCAGTATTTT. This codes for CASSNRRGDDTQYF.

This clone appeared a single time. The V call is TRBV5-1, the J call TRBJ2-5; 10 bases match TRBD2. Germline V lookup: CDR1 SGHRS, CDR2 YFSETQ. The CDR3 sequence is 17 residues long. With V trimmed by 5 bases and J by 0 bases, 10 bases remained unmatched. This CDR3 is CASSTGLAPPYQETQYF. For the CDR3, the DNA is TGCGCCAGCAGTACGGGACTAGCGCCGCCGTACCAAGAGACCCAGTACTTC. The variable domain in full, with the rest retrieved from reference TRBV5-1 and TRBJ2-5, is KAGVTQTPRYLIKTRGQQVTLSCSPISGHRSVSWYQQTPGQGLQFLFEYFSETQRNKGNFPGRFSGRQFSNSRSEMNVSTLELGDSALYLCASSTGLAPPYQETQYFGPGTRLLVL.

The chain joins TRBV5-1 to TRBJ1-5; 7 bases fit TRBD1. The CDR3 extends over 14 amino acids. Germline V lookup: CDR1 SGHRS, CDR2 YFSETQ. V shed 4 bases, J shed 3 bases, and the junction held 4 bases outside the gene matches. CDR3 DNA: TGCGCCAGCAGCGATGGACAGGCCAATCAGCCCCAGCATTTT. Its translation is CASSDGQANQPQHF.

The V and J genes are TRBV7-6 and TRBJ2-1, with TRBD1 matching 11 bases. The ends lost 4 bases at V and 0 bases at J; junction bases unmatched: 5. The CDR3 has 17 residues. The germline gives CDR1 SGHVS, CDR2 FNYEAQ. CDR3 protein: CASSSGTGGYSYNEQFF. CDR3 in DNA: TGTGCCAGCAGCTCCGGGACAGGGGGATACTCCTACAATGAGCAGTTCTTC.

The table lists this clone with a count of one. The chain recombines TRBV11-3 with TRBJ1-5; TRBD1 matches 8 bases. Germline V lookup: CDR1 SGHNT, CDR2 YENEEA. The CDR3 has 14 amino acids. V lost 5 bases and J lost 1; bases outside the gene matches: 1. The CDR3 region is CASSRQGSNQPQHF. CDR3 bases: TGTGCCAGCAGCCGACAGGGGAGCAATCAGCCCCAGCATTTT.

The DNA of the CDR3 is TGTGCCTGGAGTGTAAAACAAGGACTAGGCGTAAGTGAGCAGTTCTTC. Protein: CAWSVKQGLGVSEQFF. The V and J genes are TRBV30 and TRBJ2-1; TRBD2 matches at 7 bases. V was clipped by 0 bases and J by 9 bases; unmatched bases: 14. Germline CDR1 reads GTSNPN; CDR2 reads SVGIG (reference sequence). The CDR3 runs 16 residues.

The CDR3 DNA follows: TGCGCCAGCAGCGCGGTTGGCTACGAGCAGTACTTC. Amino acids: CASSAVGYEQYF. V is TRBV5-1 and J is TRBJ2-7; unclear D gene. V dropped 4 bases and J dropped 3 bases, with 8 bases sitting between them. From germline, CDR1 is SGHRS and CDR2 YFSETQ. The CDR3 sequence is 12 residues long.